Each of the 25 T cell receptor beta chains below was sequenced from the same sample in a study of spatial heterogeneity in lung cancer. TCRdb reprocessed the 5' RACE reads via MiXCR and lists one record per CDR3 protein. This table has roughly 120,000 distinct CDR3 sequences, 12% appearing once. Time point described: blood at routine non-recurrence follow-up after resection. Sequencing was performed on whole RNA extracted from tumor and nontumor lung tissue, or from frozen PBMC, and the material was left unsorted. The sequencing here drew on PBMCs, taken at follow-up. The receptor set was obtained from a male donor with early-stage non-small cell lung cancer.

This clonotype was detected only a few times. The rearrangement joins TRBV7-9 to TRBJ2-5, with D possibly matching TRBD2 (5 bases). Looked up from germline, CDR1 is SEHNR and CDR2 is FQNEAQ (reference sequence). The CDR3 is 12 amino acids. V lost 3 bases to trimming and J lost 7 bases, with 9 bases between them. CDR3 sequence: CASSFPRGTQYF. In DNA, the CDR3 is TGTGCCAGCAGCTTCCCCCGGGGGACCCAGTACTTC.

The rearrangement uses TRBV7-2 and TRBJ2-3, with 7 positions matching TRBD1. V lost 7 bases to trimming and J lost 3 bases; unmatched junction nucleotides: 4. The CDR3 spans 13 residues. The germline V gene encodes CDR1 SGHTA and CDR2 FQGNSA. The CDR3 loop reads CASTRQGTDTQYF. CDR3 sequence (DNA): TGTGCCAGCACCCGACAGGGTACAGATACGCAGTATTTT.

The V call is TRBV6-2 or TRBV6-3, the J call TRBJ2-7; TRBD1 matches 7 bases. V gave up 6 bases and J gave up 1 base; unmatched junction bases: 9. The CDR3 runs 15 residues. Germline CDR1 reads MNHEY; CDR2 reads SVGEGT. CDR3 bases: TGTGCCAGCAGCCCTGGTAAGGGGGCGTCCTACGAGCAGTACTTC. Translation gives CASSPGKGASYEQYF.

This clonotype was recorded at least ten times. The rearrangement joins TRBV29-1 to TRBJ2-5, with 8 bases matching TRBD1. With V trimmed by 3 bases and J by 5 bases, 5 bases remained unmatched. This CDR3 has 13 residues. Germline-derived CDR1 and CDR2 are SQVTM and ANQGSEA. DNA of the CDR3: TGCAGCGTTGACGGACAGGGTGGGGAGACCCAGTACTTC. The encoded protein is CSVDGQGGETQYF.

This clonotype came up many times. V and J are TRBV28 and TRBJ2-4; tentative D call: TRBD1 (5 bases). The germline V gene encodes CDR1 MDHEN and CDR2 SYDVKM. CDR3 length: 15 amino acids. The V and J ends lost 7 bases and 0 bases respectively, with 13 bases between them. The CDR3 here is CASTTTGLAKNIQYF. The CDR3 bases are TGTGCCAGCACTACCACAGGTTTAGCCAAAAACATTCAGTACTTC.

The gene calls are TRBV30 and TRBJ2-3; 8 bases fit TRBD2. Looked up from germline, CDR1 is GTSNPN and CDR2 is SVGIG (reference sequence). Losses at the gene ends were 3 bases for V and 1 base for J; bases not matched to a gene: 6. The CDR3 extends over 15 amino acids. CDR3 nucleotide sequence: TGTGCCTGGAGAACTTTGCGGGGGGGCACAGATACGCAGTATTTT. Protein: CAWRTLRGGTDTQYF.

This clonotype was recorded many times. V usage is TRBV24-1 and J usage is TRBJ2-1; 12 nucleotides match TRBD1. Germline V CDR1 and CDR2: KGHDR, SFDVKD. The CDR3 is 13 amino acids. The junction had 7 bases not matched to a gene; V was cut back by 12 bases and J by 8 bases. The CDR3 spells CASGQGARDEQFF. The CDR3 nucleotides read TGTGCCTCGGGACAGGGGGCGCGGGATGAGCAGTTCTTC.

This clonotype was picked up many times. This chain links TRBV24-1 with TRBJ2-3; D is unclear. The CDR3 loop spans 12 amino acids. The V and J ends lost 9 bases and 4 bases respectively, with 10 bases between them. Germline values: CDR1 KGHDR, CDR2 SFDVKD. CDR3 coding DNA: TGTGCCACCGCTACCGGGCCAGATACGCAGTATTTT. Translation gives CATATGPDTQYF.

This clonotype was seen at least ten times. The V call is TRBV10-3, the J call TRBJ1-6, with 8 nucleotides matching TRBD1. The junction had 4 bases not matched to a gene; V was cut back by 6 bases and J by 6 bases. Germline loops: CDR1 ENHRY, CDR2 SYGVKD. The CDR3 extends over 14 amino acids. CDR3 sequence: CAISIDRGNSPLHF. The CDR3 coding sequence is TGTGCCATCAGCATTGACAGGGGTAATTCACCCCTCCACTTT.

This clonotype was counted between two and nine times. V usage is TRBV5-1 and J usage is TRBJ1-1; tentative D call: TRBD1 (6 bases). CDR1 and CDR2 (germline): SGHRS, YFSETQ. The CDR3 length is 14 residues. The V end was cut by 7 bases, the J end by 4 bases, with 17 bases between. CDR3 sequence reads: CASSVGAVSTEAFF. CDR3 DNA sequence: TGCGCCAGCTCTGTGGGGGCAGTGTCCACTGAAGCTTTCTTT.

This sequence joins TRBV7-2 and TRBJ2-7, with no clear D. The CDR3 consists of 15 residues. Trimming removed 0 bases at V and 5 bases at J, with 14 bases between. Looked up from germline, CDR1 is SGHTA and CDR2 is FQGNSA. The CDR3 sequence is CASSLAPIKSDEQYF. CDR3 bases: TGTGCCAGCAGCTTAGCGCCGATAAAGAGCGACGAGCAGTACTTC.

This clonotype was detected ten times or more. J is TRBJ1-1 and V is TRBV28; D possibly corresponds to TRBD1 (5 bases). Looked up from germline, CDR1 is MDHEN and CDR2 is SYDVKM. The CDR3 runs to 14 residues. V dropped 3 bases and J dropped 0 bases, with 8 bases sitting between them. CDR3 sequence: CASSLRGVNTEAFF. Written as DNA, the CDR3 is TGTGCCAGCAGTTTGAGAGGGGTGAACACTGAAGCTTTCTTT.

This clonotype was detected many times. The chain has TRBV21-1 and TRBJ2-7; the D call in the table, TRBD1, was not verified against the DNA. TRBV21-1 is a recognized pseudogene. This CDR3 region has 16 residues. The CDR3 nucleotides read TGTGCCAGCAGTCGAGTGGGACCCAACCAATCCTACGAGCAGTACTTC. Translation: CASSRVGPNQSYEQYF.

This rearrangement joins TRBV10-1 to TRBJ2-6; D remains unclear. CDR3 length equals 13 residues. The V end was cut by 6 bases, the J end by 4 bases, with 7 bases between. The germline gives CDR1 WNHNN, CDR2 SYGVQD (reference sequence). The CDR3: CASSEGGANVLTF. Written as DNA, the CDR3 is TGCGCCAGCAGCGAAGGGGGGGCCAACGTCCTGACTTTC.

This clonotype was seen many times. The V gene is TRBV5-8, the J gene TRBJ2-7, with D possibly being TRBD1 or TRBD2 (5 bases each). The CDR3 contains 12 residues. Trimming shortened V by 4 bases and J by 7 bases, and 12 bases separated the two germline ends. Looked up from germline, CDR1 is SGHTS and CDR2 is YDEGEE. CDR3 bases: TGTGCCAGCAGCCGGCCAGGGACGGAGCAGTACTTC. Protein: CASSRPGTEQYF.

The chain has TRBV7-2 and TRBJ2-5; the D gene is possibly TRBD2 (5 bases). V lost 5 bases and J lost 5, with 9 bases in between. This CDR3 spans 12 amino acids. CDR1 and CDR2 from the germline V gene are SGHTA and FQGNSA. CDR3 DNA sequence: TGTGCCAGCAGCCGGCCGGGGGAGACCCAGTACTTC. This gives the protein CASSRPGETQYF. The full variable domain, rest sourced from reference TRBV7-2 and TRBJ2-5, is GAGVSQSPSNKVTEKGKDVELRCDPISGHTALYWYRQSLGQGLEFLIYFQGNSAPDKSGLPSDRFSAERTGGSVSTLTIQRTQQEDSAVYLCASSRPGETQYFGPGTRLLVL.

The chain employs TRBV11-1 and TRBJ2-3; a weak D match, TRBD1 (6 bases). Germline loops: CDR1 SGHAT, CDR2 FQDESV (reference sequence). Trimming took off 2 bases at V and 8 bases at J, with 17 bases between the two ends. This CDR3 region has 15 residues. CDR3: CASSLISMGQGTQYF. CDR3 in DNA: TGTGCCAGCAGCTTAATCTCTATGGGACAAGGTACGCAGTATTTT.

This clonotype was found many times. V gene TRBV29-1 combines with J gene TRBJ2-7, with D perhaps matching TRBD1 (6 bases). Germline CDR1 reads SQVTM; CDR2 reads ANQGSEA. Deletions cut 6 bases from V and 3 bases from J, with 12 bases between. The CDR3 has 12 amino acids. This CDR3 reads CSVRTVYYEQYF. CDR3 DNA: TGCAGCGTACGGACAGTATACTACGAGCAGTACTTC.

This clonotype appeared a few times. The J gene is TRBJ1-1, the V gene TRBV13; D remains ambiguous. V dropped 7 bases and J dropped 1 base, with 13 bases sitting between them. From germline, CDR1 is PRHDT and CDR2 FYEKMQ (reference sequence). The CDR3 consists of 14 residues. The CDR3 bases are TGTGCCAGCACCTTTTGGGCCAGGAACACTGAAGCTTTCTTT. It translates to CASTFWARNTEAFF.

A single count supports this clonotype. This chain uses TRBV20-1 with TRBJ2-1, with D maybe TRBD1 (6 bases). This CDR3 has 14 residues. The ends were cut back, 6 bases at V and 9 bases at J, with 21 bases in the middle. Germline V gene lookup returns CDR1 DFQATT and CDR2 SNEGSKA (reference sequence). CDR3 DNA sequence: TGCAGTGCCTCGATTCAAACTACAGGGACTGAGCAGTTCTTC. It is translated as CSASIQTTGTEQFF.

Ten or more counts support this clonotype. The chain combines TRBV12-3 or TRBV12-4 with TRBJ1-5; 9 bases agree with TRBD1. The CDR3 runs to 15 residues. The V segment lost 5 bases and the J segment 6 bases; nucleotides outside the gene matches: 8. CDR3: CASSIPGQGPQPQHF. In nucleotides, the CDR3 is TGTGCCAGCAGTATTCCGGGACAGGGCCCTCAGCCCCAGCATTTT.

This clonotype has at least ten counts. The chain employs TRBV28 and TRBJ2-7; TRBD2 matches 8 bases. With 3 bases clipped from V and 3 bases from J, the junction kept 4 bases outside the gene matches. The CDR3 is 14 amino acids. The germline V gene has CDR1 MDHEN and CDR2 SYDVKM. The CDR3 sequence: CASSLRGARYEQYF. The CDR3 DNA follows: TGTGCCAGCAGTTTGCGGGGGGCGCGCTACGAGCAGTACTTC.

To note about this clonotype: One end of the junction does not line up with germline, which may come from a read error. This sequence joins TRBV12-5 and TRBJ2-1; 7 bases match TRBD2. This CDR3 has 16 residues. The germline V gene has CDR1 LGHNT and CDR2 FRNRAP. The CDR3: CASGPGVGRDYNVQFF. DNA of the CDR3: TGTGCTAGTGGTCCCGGGGTGGGACGGGACTACAATGTGCAGTTCTTC.

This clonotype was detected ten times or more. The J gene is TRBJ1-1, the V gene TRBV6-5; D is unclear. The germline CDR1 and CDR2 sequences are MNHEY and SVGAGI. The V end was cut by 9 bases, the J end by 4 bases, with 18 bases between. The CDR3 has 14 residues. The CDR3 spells CASVRASVGTEAFF. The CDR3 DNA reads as TGTGCCAGTGTCCGAGCCTCCGTGGGCACTGAAGCTTTCTTT.

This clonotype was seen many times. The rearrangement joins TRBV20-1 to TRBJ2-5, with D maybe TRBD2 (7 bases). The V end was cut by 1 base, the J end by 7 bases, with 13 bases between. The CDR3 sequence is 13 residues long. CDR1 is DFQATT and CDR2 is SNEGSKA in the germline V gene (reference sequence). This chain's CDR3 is CSARAGGPWTQYF. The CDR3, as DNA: TGCAGTGCTAGAGCGGGGGGCCCTTGGACCCAGTACTTC.